This T cell receptor (beta chain) appears in the sequencing data of a study of blood T cell repertoires in COVID-19. Study in general: Researchers got acute and convalescent COVID-19 samples from the United States, Italy and Spain.

Trimming took 3 bases from V and 9 from J; bases not matched to a gene: 5. The CDR3 loop spans 15 amino acids. Germline CDR1 LNHDA, CDR2 SQIVND (reference sequence). TCRdb's table, derived via immunoSEQ multiplex PCR, lists solely in-frame clones and lacks some. The sample has 200,000 to 250,000 clones, around 78% seen once. The TCR comes from a woman in her 70s with active or convalescent COVID-19. The chain has TRBV19 and TRBJ2-1, with TRBD2 matching over 13 bases. The specimen was peripheral blood. Here the CDR3 reads CASSIWTSGSLEQFF. The CDR3 DNA follows: TGTGCCAGTAGTATTTGGACTAGCGGGAGTCTTGAGCAGTTCTTC. The full variable domain, in which reference TRBV19 and TRBJ2-1 provide the parts outside the CDR3, is DGGITQSPKYLFRKEGQNVTLSCEQNLNHDAMYWYRQDPGQGLRLIYYSQIVNDFQKGDIAEGYSVSREKKESFPLTVTSAQKNPTAFYLCASSIWTSGSLEQFFGPGTRLTVL.